This T cell receptor beta chain was documented in a study of shared clonotypes between healthy human individuals (dated by TCRdb to the early 2020s). Some background on the complete study: A few men and a couple of women, aged 18 to 49 years, made up the cohort. Between about 0.8 and 9 billion PBMCs per donor were obtained by leukapheresis. To estimate repertoire size and how much clonotypes are shared between individuals, the study performed deep sequencing of blood TCR repertoires from roughly five healthy adults. Per donor, three plates each were used for CD4 naive and CD4 memory, two for CD8 naive, and one for CD8 memory. Different laboratories and diverse techniques were used to prepare libraries and sequence TCR repertoires, to increase sequencing depth and limit assay-specific biases. Study-wide conclusions, independent of this receptor: Based on pairwise subsampling, the degree of clonotype sharing among donors was expected to be affected by sequencing depth. The genetic and exposure-history diversity represented was limited by the small number of donors. Even with the large sequencing depth, rarefaction of the sorted-subset datasets indicated that sequencing was incomplete. Compared with non-shared clonotypes, clonotypes shared by all four sorted-subset donors had higher generation probabilities. Sampling was limited to blood, and TCR repertoires in tissue likely differ from TCR repertoires in blood. Roughly 5% of naive CD4, 3% to 4% of naive CD8, approximately 2% of memory CD4, and 0.35% to 0.5% of memory CD8 clonotypes were shared across several donors. Naive subsets generally had larger estimated clonotype richness than memory subsets.

TCR CDR3 regions were amplified from genomic DNA by multiplex PCR using the deep immunoSEQ assay. Extracted genomic DNA from each cell subset was spread evenly across all wells of several immunoSEQ 96-well plates, with each plate serving as a replicate. For sorted subsets, approximately 190 ng genomic DNA, equal to 25,000 to 35,000 T cell genomes, was loaded into each replicate PCR. Purified libraries were measured with a Qubit 3.0 fluorometer, size-checked on a Bioanalyzer 2100, and measured again with the KAPA Library Quantification kit. Every immunoSEQ 96-well plate was sequenced on a separate single-read 150-cycle Illumina NextSeq 550 flow cell. In the authors' own workflow: Because the immunoSEQ output held only junctional sequences and lacked quality scores, the filtering could not match the filtering applied to full-length reads. To assign V/J genes and CDR3, sequences were annotated against IMGT germline references using PyIR, a Python wrapper for IgBLAST v1.9. Reads with weak V/J assignments (E-value above 1e-6), missing CDR3, stop codons, out-of-frame junctions, or ambiguous translated residues were removed. V3J clonotypes were defined as sequences sharing the same inferred V gene, J gene, and CDR3 amino acid sequence. To compute the percentage overlap between repertoires, the number of shared unique clonotypes was divided by the size of the smaller repertoire. Repertoire richness was assessed with RTK rarefaction, the Chao1 estimator, and Recon v2.1 estimates of unobserved clonotypes. OLGA was used to compute generation probabilities for all TCRbeta clonotypes that the gDNA method yielded from four donors. TCRdb obtained this table from immuneACCESS and retained in-frame rearrangements with V and J assigned. These tables miss some clones; where compared with another copy, unresolved V genes account for less than half of the shortfall, and the remainder is unexplained. V and J calls and clone size are copied from that table; D and trimming were computed from the DNA. The sample profile shows roughly 2,300,000 clones; about nine tenths of them were found once. In total, the top ten clones hold more than 0.35% of the sample.

A note on this clone: The antigen this receptor binds is unknown. Per-base quality was not reported, and no clone a single base away is much larger than it.

Donors were healthy HIV-negative adults with no recently reported acute infections or vaccinations. Only Caucasian adults living in Nashville, Tennessee, USA were represented among the donors. CD4+ T cells were enriched by magnetic negative selection, after which naive cells were positively selected on CD45RA and the negative fraction was taken as the memory subset. Blood was obtained by leukapheresis, after which PBMCs were separated by Ficoll-Histopaque density gradient centrifugation and cryopreserved in liquid nitrogen vapor phase. Purity and quantity of every magnetically sorted T cell population were checked by analytical flow cytometry. Genomic DNA was isolated from every sorted fraction and measured by UV absorbance on a Nanodrop 2000c. Trimming accounts for 6 bases at V and 6 bases at J, while the number of junction bases matched to no gene is 15. The CDR3 sequence holds 16 residues, the cysteine and phenylalanine included. The DNA shown is the 48-base CDR3, in frame from base 1. The CDR1 and CDR2 encoded by the germline V gene are SGHRS and YFSETQ.

The source material was naive CD4+ T cells from PBMCs. What this sample's cell subset or site label stands for: CD45RA+ positively selected. The source of this sequence is a man younger than 35 in good health. Some clones in this sample may be carry-over from other donors' samples. The rearranged segments are TRBV5-1 and TRBJ2-3; 8 central bases correspond to TRBD2. The bases are TGCGCCAGCAATGGTAGAGCGGGAGTATCGACGGATACGCAGTATTTT. Its translation reads: CASNGRAGVSTDTQYF.